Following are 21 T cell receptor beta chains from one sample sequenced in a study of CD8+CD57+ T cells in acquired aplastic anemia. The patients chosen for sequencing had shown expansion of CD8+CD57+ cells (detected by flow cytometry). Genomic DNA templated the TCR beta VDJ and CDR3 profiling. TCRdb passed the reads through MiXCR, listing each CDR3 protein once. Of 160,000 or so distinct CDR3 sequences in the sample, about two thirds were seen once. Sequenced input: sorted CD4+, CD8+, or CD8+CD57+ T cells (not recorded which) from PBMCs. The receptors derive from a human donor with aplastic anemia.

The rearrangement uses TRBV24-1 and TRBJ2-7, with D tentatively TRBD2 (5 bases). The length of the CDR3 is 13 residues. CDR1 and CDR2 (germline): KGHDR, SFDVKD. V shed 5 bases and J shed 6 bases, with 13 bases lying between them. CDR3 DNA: TGTGCCACCAGTGGATCTGGAGGCAGCGAGCAGTACTTC. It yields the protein CATSGSGGSEQYF.

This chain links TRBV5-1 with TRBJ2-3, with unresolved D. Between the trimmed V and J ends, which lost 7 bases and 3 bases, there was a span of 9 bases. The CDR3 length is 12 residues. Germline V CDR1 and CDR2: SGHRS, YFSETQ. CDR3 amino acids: CASWAETDTQYF. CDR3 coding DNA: TGCGCCAGCTGGGCCGAAACAGATACGCAGTATTTT. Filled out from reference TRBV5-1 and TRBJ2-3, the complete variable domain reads KAGVTQTPRYLIKTRGQQVTLSCSPISGHRSVSWYQQTPGQGLQFLFEYFSETQRNKGNFPGRFSGRQFSNSRSEMNVSTLELGDSALYLCASWAETDTQYFGPGTRLTVL.

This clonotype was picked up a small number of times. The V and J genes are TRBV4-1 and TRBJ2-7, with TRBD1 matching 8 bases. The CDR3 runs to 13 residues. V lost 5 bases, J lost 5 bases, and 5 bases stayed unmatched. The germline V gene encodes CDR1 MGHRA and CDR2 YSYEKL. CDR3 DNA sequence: TGCGCCAGCAGCGGGACAGGAGTCGACGAGCAGTACTTC. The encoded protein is CASSGTGVDEQYF.

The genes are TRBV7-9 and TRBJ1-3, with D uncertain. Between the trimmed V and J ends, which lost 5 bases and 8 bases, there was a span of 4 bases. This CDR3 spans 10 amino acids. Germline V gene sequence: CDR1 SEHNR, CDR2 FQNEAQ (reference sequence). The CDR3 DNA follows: TGTGCCAGCAGCCGGGACACCATATATTTT. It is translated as CASSRDTIYF.

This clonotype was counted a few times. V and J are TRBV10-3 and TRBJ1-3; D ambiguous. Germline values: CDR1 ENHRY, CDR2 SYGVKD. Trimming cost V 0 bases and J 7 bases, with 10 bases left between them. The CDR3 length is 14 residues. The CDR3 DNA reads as TGTGCCATCAGTGAGTCGGGTTCCGGGAACACCATATATTTT. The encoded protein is CAISESGSGNTIYF.

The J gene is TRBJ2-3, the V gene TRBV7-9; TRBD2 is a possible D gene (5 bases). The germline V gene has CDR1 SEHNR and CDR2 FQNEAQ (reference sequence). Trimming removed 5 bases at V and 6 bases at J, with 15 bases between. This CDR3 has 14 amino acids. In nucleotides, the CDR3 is TGTGCCAGCAGCCTCCAACTTAGGAGGGATACGCAGTATTTT. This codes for CASSLQLRRDTQYF.

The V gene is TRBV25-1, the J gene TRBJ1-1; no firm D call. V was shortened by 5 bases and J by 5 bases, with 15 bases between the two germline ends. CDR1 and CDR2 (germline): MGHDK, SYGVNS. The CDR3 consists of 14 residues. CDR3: CASSPNNRGTEAFF. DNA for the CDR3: TGTGCCAGCAGTCCAAACAATCGTGGGACTGAAGCTTTCTTT. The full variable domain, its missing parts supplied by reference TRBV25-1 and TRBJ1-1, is EADIYQTPRYLVIGTGKKITLECSQTMGHDKMYWYQQDPGMELHLIHYSYGVNSTEKGDLSSESTVSRIRTEHFPLTLESARPSHTSQYLCASSPNNRGTEAFFGQGTRLTVV.

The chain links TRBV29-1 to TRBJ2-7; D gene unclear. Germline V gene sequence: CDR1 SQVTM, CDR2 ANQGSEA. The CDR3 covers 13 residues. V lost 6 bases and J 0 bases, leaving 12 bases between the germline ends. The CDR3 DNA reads TGCAGCGTCCCTGCTCCGGGCTCCTACGAGCAGTACTTC. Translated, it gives CSVPAPGSYEQYF.

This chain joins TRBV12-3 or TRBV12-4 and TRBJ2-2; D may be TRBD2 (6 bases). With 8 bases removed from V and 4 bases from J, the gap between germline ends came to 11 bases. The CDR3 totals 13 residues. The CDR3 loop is CASAFGGTGELFF. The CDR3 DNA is TGTGCCAGCGCCTTCGGGGGCACCGGGGAGCTGTTTTTT.

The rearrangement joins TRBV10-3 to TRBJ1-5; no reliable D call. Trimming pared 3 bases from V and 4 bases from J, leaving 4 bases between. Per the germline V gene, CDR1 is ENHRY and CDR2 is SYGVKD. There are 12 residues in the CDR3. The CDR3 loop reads CAISDTNQPQHF. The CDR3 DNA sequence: TGTGCCATCAGTGACACGAATCAGCCCCAGCATTTT.

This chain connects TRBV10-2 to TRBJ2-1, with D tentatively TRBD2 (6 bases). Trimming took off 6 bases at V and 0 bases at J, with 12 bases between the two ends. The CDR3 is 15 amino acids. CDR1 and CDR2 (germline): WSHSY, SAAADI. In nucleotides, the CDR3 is TGCGCCAGCAGCGGACGGGGGAGCTCCTACAATGAGCAGTTCTTC. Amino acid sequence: CASSGRGSSYNEQFF.

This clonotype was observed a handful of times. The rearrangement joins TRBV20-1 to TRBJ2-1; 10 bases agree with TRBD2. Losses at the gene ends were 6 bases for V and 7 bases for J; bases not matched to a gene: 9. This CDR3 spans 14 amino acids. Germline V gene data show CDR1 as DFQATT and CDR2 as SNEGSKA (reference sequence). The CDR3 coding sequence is TGCAGTGCAACCACTAGCGGGATGGGAAATGAGCAGTTCTTC. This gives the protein CSATTSGMGNEQFF.

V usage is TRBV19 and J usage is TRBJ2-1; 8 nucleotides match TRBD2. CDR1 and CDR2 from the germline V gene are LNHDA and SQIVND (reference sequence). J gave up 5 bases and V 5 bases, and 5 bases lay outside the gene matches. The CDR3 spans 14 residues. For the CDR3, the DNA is TGTGCCAGTAGTCCAGGACTAGCCCACAATGAGCAGTTCTTC. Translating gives CASSPGLAHNEQFF.

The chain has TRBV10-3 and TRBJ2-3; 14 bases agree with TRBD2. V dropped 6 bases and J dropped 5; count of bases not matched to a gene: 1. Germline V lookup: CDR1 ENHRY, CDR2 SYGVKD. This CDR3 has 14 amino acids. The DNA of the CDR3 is TGTGCCATCAGCGGGACTAGCGGGGGAGATACGCAGTATTTT. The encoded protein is CAISGTSGGDTQYF.

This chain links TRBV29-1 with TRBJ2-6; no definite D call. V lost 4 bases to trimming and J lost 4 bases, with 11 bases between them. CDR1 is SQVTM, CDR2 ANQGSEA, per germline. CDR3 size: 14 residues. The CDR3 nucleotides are TGCAGCGTTGTAGGGCTATCCGGGGCCAACGTCCTGACTTTC. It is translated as CSVVGLSGANVLTF.

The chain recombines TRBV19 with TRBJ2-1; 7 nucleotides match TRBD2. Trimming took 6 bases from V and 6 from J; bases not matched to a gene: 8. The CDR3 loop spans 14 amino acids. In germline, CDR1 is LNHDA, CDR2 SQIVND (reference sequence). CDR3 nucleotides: TGTGCCAGTAGGATCGGCGGGGGACCCAATGAGCAGTTCTTC. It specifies CASRIGGGPNEQFF.

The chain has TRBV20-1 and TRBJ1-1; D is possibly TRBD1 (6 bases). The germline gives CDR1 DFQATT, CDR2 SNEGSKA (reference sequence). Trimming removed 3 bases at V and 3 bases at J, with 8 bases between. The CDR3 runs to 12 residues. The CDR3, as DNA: TGCAGTGCTAGTAAGGGGGACACTGAAGCTTTCTTT. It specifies CSASKGDTEAFF.

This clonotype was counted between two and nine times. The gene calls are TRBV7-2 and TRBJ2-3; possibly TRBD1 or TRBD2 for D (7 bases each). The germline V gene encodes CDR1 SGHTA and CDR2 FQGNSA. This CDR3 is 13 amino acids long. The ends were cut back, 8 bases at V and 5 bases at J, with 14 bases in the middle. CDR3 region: CASQGGGGDTQYF. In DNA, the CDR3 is TGTGCCAGCCAGGGAGGGGGCGGAGATACGCAGTATTTT.

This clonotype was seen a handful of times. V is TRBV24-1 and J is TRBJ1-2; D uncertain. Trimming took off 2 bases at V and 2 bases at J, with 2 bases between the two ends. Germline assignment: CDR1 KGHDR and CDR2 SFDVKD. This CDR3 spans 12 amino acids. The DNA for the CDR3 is TGTGCCACCAGTGATTACAACTATGGCTACACCTTC. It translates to CATSDYNYGYTF.

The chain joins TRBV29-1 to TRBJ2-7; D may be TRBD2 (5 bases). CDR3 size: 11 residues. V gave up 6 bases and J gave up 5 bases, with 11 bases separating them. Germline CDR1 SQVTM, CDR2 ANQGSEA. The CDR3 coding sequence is TGCAGCGTCACTAGTCGGAACGAGCAGTACTTC. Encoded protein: CSVTSRNEQYF.

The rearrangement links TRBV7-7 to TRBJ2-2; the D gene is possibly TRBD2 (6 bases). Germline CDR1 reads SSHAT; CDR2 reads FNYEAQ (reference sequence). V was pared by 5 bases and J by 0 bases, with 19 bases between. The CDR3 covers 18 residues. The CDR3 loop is CASSPLGDSYPNTGELFF. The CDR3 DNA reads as TGTGCCAGCAGCCCCCTAGGGGACTCCTACCCGAACACCGGGGAGCTGTTTTTT.